This T cell receptor (beta chain) was identified during a study of cytomegalovirus exposure and HLA in healthy donors. Study-level information: Earlier findings included approximately 120 million unique TCR beta sequences obtained from 150 million to 200 million T cells. HLA-typed donors contributed around 82 million unique TCRs, which were held in an early data release.

About this clone itself: Its antigen is not identified.

Researchers ran the PCR with 60 Vbeta and 13 Jbeta primers. The data were produced by immunoSEQ multiplex PCR, yet TCRdb's version contains in-frame clones alone and is incomplete. The top ten clones hold roughly 3% of a sample with roughly 120,000 clones, about 75% of them seen once. Study findings and constraints: There were a few CMV-associated chains whose specificity for CMV antigens was confirmed in vitro.

The specimen sequenced was PBMCs. The sequence was obtained from a woman between 40 and 55 years old in good health and CMV-seropositive.

CDR3 sequence reads: CASSLDSPYGYTF. The DNA of the CDR3 is TGTGCCAGCAGCTTGGACAGCCCCTATGGCTACACCTTC. J is TRBJ1-2 and V is TRBV5-4, with unresolved D. The V gene lost 0 bases and the J gene lost 4 bases, with 7 bases spanning the gap. CDR1 and CDR2 from the germline V gene are SGHNT and YYREEE (reference sequence). This CDR3 spans 13 amino acids.